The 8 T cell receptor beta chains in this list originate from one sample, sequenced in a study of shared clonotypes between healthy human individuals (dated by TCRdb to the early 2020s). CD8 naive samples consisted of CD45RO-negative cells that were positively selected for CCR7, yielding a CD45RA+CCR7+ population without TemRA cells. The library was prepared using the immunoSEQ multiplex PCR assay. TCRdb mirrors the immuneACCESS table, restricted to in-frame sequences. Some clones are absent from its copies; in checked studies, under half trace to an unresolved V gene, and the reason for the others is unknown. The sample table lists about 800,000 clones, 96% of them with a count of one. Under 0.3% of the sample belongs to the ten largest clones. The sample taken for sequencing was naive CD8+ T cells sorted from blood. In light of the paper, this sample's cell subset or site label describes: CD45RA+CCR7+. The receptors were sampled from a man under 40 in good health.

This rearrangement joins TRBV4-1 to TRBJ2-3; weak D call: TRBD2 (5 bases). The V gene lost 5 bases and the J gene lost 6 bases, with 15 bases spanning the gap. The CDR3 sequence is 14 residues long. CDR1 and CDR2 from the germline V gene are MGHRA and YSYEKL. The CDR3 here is CASSYGPSGDTQYF. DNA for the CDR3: TGCGCCAGCAGCTACGGGCCCAGCGGCGATACGCAGTATTTT.

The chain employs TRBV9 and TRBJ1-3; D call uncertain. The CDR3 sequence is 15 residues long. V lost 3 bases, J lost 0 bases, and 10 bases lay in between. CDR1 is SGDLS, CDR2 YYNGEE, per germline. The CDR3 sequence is CASSAEGSSGNTIYF. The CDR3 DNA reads TGTGCCAGCAGCGCAGAAGGGTCCTCTGGAAACACCATATATTTT.

The CDR3 region is CASSDTSVEQYF. CDR3 sequence (DNA): TGTGCCAGCAGCGACACTAGCGTCGAGCAGTACTTC. V and J are TRBV28 and TRBJ2-7, with 7 bases aligning to TRBD2. Unmatched junction bases numbered 5, after V lost 6 bases and J lost 6 bases. Germline CDR1 and CDR2: MDHEN and SYDVKM. This CDR3 has 12 amino acids.

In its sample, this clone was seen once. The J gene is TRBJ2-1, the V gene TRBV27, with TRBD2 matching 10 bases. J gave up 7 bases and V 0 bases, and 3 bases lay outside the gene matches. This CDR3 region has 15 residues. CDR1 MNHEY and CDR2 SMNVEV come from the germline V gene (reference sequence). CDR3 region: CASSLSGLARNEQFF. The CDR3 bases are TGTGCCAGCAGTTTATCGGGACTAGCGAGAAATGAGCAGTTCTTC.

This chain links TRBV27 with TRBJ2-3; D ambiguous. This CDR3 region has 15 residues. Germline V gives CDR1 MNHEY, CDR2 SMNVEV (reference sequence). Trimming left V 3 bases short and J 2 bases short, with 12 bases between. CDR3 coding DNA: TGTGCCAGCAGTTTCTTCACGGGTCCCACAGATACGCAGTATTTT. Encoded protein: CASSFFTGPTDTQYF.

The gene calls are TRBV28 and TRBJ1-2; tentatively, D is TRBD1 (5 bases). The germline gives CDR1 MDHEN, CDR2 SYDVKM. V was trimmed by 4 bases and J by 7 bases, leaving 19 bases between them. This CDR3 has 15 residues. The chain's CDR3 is CASSSSGTAGFGYTF. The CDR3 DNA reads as TGTGCCAGCAGTTCCTCCGGGACGGCGGGGTTTGGCTACACCTTC.

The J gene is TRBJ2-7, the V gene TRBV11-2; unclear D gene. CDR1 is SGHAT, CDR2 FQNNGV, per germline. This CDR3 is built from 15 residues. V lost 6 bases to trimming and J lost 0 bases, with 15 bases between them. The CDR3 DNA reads TGTGCCAGCAGATTGGAATATAGCTACTCCTACGAGCAGTACTTC. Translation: CASRLEYSYSYEQYF. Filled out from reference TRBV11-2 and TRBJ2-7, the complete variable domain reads EAGVAQSPRYKIIEKRQSVAFWCNPISGHATLYWYQQILGQGPKLLIQFQNNGVVDDSQLPKDRFSAERLKGVDSTLKIQPAKLEDSAVYLCASRLEYSYSYEQYFGPGTRLTVT.

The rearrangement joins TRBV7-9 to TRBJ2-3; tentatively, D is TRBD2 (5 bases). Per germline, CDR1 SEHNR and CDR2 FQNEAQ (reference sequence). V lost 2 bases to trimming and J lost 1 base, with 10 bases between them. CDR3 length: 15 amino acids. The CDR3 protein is CASSLIARGTDTQYF. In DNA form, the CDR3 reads TGTGCCAGCAGCTTAATCGCGAGGGGCACAGATACGCAGTATTTT.